These 29 T cell receptor beta chains were all obtained from the same sample, sequenced in a study of cytotoxic CD8 clonotypes in ibrutinib-treated CLL. TCRdb keeps only in-frame clones here, not all; method: immunoSEQ multiplex PCR. The sample holds roughly 180,000 clones, less than 85% seen once. The sequences come from PBMCs, collected after 24 months of ibrutinib treatment. The receptors originated from a human donor with chronic lymphocytic leukemia.

V is TRBV28 and J is TRBJ2-7; the D call may be TRBD1 or TRBD2 (6 bases each). The ends were cut back, 3 bases at V and 1 base at J, with 16 bases in the middle. The CDR3 is 16 residues long. CDR1 is MDHEN and CDR2 is SYDVKM in the germline V gene. The chain's CDR3 is CASSFLGGGVSYEQYF. CDR3 in DNA: TGTGCCAGCAGTTTCCTCGGGGGCGGGGTATCCTACGAGCAGTACTTC. Together with reference TRBV28 and TRBJ2-7, the CDR3 gives the full variable domain: DVKVTQSSRYLVKRTGEKVFLECVQDMDHENMFWYRQDPGLGLRLIYFSYDVKMKEKGDIPEGYSVSREKKERFSLILESASTNQTSMYLCASSFLGGGVSYEQYFGPGTRLTVT.

This clone was observed once. The V and J genes are TRBV19 and TRBJ1-4; D remains unclear. The CDR3 sequence is 14 residues long. From germline, CDR1 is LNHDA and CDR2 SQIVND (reference sequence). Trimming cost V 5 bases and J 3 bases, with 10 bases left between them. The CDR3 DNA reads TGTGCCAGTAGTCAAACAGTTGCTAATGAAAAACTGTTTTTT. This sequence encodes CASSQTVANEKLFF.

This clone was recorded many times. The chain's CDR3 is CASSLTGITYEQYF. The CDR3 coding sequence is TGTGCCAGCAGCCTGACAGGGATTACCTACGAGCAGTACTTC. The chain has TRBV28 and TRBJ2-7; TRBD1 agrees at 7 bases. Germline V gene sequence: CDR1 MDHEN, CDR2 SYDVKM. The CDR3 has 14 residues. J gave up 2 bases and V 6 bases, and 7 bases lay outside the gene matches.

The V and J genes are TRBV4-2 and TRBJ2-1, with TRBD2 identical over 7 bases. V gave up 2 bases and J gave up 2 bases; unmatched junction bases: 3. Germline lookup yields CDR1 LGHNA and CDR2 YNFKEQ. The CDR3 is made up of 15 amino acids. DNA of the CDR3: TGTGCCAGCAGCCAACTCGGGACTACCTACAATGAGCAGTTCTTC. Residues: CASSQLGTTYNEQFF.

The gene calls are TRBV10-2 and TRBJ2-5; D is possibly TRBD1 or TRBD2 (6 bases each). The length of the CDR3 is 12 residues. Germline-derived CDR1 and CDR2 are WSHSY and SAAADI. CDR3 nucleotides: TGCGCTGGGGGGCAGGTGAAAGAGACCCAGTACTTC. Its protein product is CAGGQVKETQYF.

The chain joins TRBV6-5 to TRBJ2-7; D is uncertain. The CDR3 has 15 amino acids. Per germline, CDR1 MNHEY and CDR2 SVGAGI. Deletions cut 2 bases from V and 1 base from J, with 12 bases between. The DNA of the CDR3 is TGTGCCAGCAGTTACGGAATTCAGTCTTCCTACGAGCAGTACTTC. It encodes CASSYGIQSSYEQYF.

The rearrangement joins TRBV28 to TRBJ1-2; TRBD1 might be the D (5 bases). The CDR3 totals 14 residues. V lost 3 bases and J lost 8, with 16 bases in between. CDR1 is MDHEN and CDR2 is SYDVKM in the germline V gene. The CDR3: CASSLIAGYKGYTF. The CDR3 DNA is TGTGCCAGCAGTTTGATTGCAGGGTATAAGGGCTACACCTTC.

This clone was observed a single time. At one end the junction does not follow the germline gene, possibly because of a read error. This chain links TRBV27 with TRBJ1-2; 11 positions match TRBD1. This CDR3 comprises 16 residues. The V gene's germline CDR1 is MNHEY and CDR2 SMNVEV (reference sequence). CDR3 nucleotides: TGTGCCAGCAGTATATCCGGGACAGGGGGAAGGTATGGCTACACCTTC. Residues: CASSISGTGGRYGYTF.

The chain recombines TRBV28 with TRBJ1-5; maybe TRBD1 (5 bases). With 8 bases removed from V and 2 bases from J, the gap between germline ends came to 13 bases. This CDR3 is built from 14 residues. Germline lookup yields CDR1 MDHEN and CDR2 SYDVKM. DNA of the CDR3: TGTGCCAGCGGGGGGTTTACTGGCAATCAGCCCCAGCATTTT. Translating gives CASGGFTGNQPQHF.

J is TRBJ2-3 and V is TRBV27; 10 bases agree with TRBD2. Trimming removed 4 bases from V and 1 base from J; junction bases left unmatched: 2. The CDR3 runs 15 residues. The germline gives CDR1 MNHEY, CDR2 SMNVEV (reference sequence). The CDR3 protein is CASSSGLAGTDTQYF. The DNA of the CDR3 is TGTGCCAGCAGTTCTGGACTAGCGGGCACAGATACGCAGTATTTT.

The chain employs TRBV7-9 and TRBJ1-2; D possibly corresponds to TRBD1 (5 bases). V lost 1 base to trimming and J lost 6 bases, with 12 bases between them. CDR1 is SEHNR, CDR2 FQNEAQ, per germline (reference sequence). The CDR3 length is 14 residues. The CDR3 sequence: CASSLEWGLDGYTF. The CDR3 DNA follows: TGTGCCAGCAGCTTAGAATGGGGCCTGGATGGCTACACCTTC.

The V and J genes are TRBV14 and TRBJ2-7; a possible D gene is TRBD2 (5 bases). The ends were cut back, 5 bases at V and 6 bases at J, with 14 bases in the middle. Germline values: CDR1 SGHDN, CDR2 FVKESK. The CDR3 runs to 13 residues. This chain's CDR3 is CASSTHQGSEQYF. The CDR3 DNA sequence: TGTGCCAGCAGCACCCACCAAGGGAGCGAGCAGTACTTC.

The chain uses TRBV7-3 and TRBJ2-2; maybe TRBD2 (5 bases). Germline CDR1 reads SGHTA; CDR2 reads FQGTGA. The CDR3 has 18 residues. V was cut by 0 bases and J by 1 base, with 15 bases left in between. The CDR3 region has the DNA TGTGCCAGCAGCTTAACTAGGCTAGCCAGATTGAACACCGGGGAGCTGTTTTTT. This encodes CASSLTRLARLNTGELFF.

About this clone: Sequence at one end of the junction differs from germline and may be a read error. The chain recombines TRBV7-9 with TRBJ2-5, with 7 bases identical to TRBD2. Germline V gene sequence: CDR1 SEHNR, CDR2 FQNEAQ (reference sequence). The CDR3 length is 12 residues. The CDR3 nucleotides are TGTGCCAGCAGCTTAGAAGCGGGGCCGGTTGACTTC. Amino acid sequence: CASSLEAGPVDF.

This chain connects TRBV9 to TRBJ2-2; maybe TRBD2 (5 bases). Deletions cut 7 bases from V and 6 bases from J, with 16 bases between. This CDR3 comprises 14 residues. Germline CDR1 is SGDLS and CDR2 is YYNGEE. Here the CDR3 DNA reads TGTGCCAGCGGCACGGGGATTCGTGCCGGGGAGCTGTTTTTT. Encoded protein: CASGTGIRAGELFF.

The chain is built from TRBV7-9 and TRBJ1-4; D unclear. The CDR3 is 14 residues long. V shed 2 bases and J shed 3 bases, with 7 bases lying between them. Germline V gene sequence: CDR1 SEHNR, CDR2 FQNEAQ (reference sequence). CDR3 sequence reads: CASSLRQANEKLFF. The CDR3 bases are TGTGCCAGCAGCTTACGACAAGCTAATGAAAAACTGTTTTTT.

This chain connects TRBV19 to TRBJ1-5; no firm D call. Trimming cost V 7 bases and J 4 bases, with 8 bases left between them. CDR3 length: 12 residues. Germline V CDR1 and CDR2: LNHDA, SQIVND (reference sequence). This chain's CDR3 is CASKVANQPQHF. DNA for the CDR3: TGTGCCAGTAAGGTTGCAAATCAGCCCCAGCATTTT.

J is TRBJ2-1 and V is TRBV6-1; 11 nucleotides match TRBD2. The CDR3 length is 14 residues. Germline V gives CDR1 MNHNS, CDR2 SASEGT. Trimming removed 5 bases from V and 10 bases from J; junction bases left unmatched: 7. CDR3: CASSPTSGGWEQFF. The CDR3 DNA follows: TGTGCCAGCAGTCCCACTAGCGGGGGCTGGGAGCAGTTCTTC.

This chain links TRBV5-1 with TRBJ1-1; D unclear. This CDR3 contains 15 residues. The V end was cut by 0 bases, the J end by 4 bases, with 13 bases between. Germline V lookup: CDR1 SGHRS, CDR2 YFSETQ. In DNA form, the CDR3 reads TGCGCCAGCAGCTTGGGAGTTCGGGGTGGCACTGAAGCTTTCTTT. Its translation is CASSLGVRGGTEAFF.

The chain is built from TRBV27 and TRBJ1-2, with D possibly TRBD1 on 6 matching bases. The germline V and J ends were trimmed by 5 bases and 0 bases, with 19 bases remaining between them. This CDR3 spans 17 amino acids. Per germline, CDR1 MNHEY and CDR2 SMNVEV (reference sequence). As DNA, the CDR3 is TGTGCCAGCAGTACCATCCCCCAGGGGTCTTCTAACTATGGCTACACCTTC. Protein: CASSTIPQGSSNYGYTF.

CDR3 in amino acids: CASSRPTSGQPFF. CDR3 DNA: TGTGCCAGCAGCCGACCTACATCAGGACAGCCTTTCTTT. This sequence joins TRBV7-3 and TRBJ1-1; tentatively, D is TRBD1 (6 bases). CDR3 size: 13 residues. Trimming took 5 bases from V and 12 from J, leaving 19 bases between them. Looked up from germline, CDR1 is SGHTA and CDR2 is FQGTGA.

This clone was observed a few times. The sample holds other DNA sequences that translate to the same CDR3. The gene calls are TRBV18 and TRBJ1-3; D gene ambiguous. This CDR3 region has 13 residues. Trimming shortened V by 2 bases and J by 4 bases, and 6 bases separated the two germline ends. Germline assignment: CDR1 KGHSH and CDR2 LQKENI. This CDR3 reads CASSPAGGNTIYF. CDR3 nucleotides: TGTGCCAGCTCACCAGCAGGCGGAAACACCATATATTTT.

The chain has TRBV9 and TRBJ2-1; D is ambiguous. Per the germline V gene, CDR1 is SGDLS and CDR2 is YYNGEE. Trimming removed 4 bases at V and 1 base at J, with 18 bases between. There are 17 residues in the CDR3. In DNA form, the CDR3 reads TGTGCCAGCAGCCCAGAAAGTGGAGTGGTATCCTACAATGAGCAGTTCTTC. Protein sequence: CASSPESGVVSYNEQFF.

This clone came up a few times. This sequence joins TRBV7-2 and TRBJ1-2; no firm D call. The CDR3 totals 12 residues. The V gene lost 1 base and the J gene lost 7 bases, with 7 bases spanning the gap. CDR1 SGHTA and CDR2 FQGNSA come from the germline V gene. This CDR3 reads CASSLGTSGYTF. DNA for the CDR3: TGTGCCAGCAGCTTAGGGACGAGTGGCTACACCTTC.

This rearrangement joins TRBV30 to TRBJ2-1; tentatively, D is TRBD2 (5 bases). This CDR3 region has 19 residues. Germline V gene sequence: CDR1 GTSNPN, CDR2 SVGIG (reference sequence). V lost 1 base and J 0 bases, leaving 22 bases between the germline ends. The CDR3 DNA is TGTGCCTGGAGTGGAGGGCCAAAACCGGGCCTTAGCTCCTACAATGAGCAGTTCTTC. Translation gives CAWSGGPKPGLSSYNEQFF.

V is TRBV27 and J is TRBJ2-3; TRBD1 is a possible D gene (6 bases). The CDR3 sequence is 15 residues long. CDR1 is MNHEY and CDR2 is SMNVEV in the germline V gene (reference sequence). V lost 4 bases and J 5 bases, leaving 16 bases between the germline ends. The CDR3 bases are TGTGCCAGCAGTTCCCCCGGGACATCTCGAGATACGCAGTATTTT. Translated: CASSSPGTSRDTQYF.

This clone was counted ten times or more. CDR3 sequence reads: CASAEYSNQPQHF. The CDR3 DNA sequence: TGCGCCAGCGCAGAGTATAGCAATCAGCCCCAGCATTTT. This chain links TRBV5-1 with TRBJ1-5; the D is unclear. Germline-derived CDR1 and CDR2 are SGHRS and YFSETQ. The CDR3 runs to 13 residues. The ends were cut back, 7 bases at V and 0 bases at J, with 8 bases in the middle.

V and J are TRBV5-1 and TRBJ2-1; D gene ambiguous. Germline CDR1 SGHRS, CDR2 YFSETQ. This CDR3 has 13 amino acids. V was pared by 9 bases and J by 0 bases, with 10 bases between. CDR3 DNA sequence: TGCGCCACCAGACATAGCTCCTACAATGAGCAGTTCTTC. Translated: CATRHSSYNEQFF.

This chain links TRBV5-1 with TRBJ1-2, with 7 bases matching TRBD1. This CDR3 has 16 residues. Germline values: CDR1 SGHRS, CDR2 YFSETQ. The V gene end was trimmed by 4 bases and the J gene end by 6 bases; junction bases not matched to a gene: 15. This CDR3 is CASSPLIGQEEHGYTF. The CDR3 DNA follows: TGCGCCAGCAGCCCACTAATCGGACAGGAGGAACATGGCTACACCTTC.